Listed below are T cell receptor beta chains from one sample, sequenced in a study of T cell responses to AZD1222 COVID-19 vaccine. TCRdb's copy holds only in-frame clones and misses some; the assay was immunoSEQ multiplex PCR. The sample yields 150,000 to 200,000 clones, around nine tenths seen once. This sample comprised peripheral blood, obtained 28 days after the second dose of the MenACWY control vaccine. All receptors come from an adult who received the MenACWY meningococcal vaccine as a control. Each CDR3 is given with its conserved first and last residue. A D gene is named only where the DNA matches it firmly. Clone size is given for some rows only: seen once, a few or many times, or a class if the clone is expanded.

clone_size j_call d_call v_call cdr3_aa cdr3_nt
. TRBJ1-1 TRBD1 TRBV7-9 CASSRRTGNTEAFF TGTGCCAGCAGCCGCCGGACAGGGAACACTGAAGCTTTCTTT
. TRBJ2-1 TRBD2 TRBV11-3 CASSSGTSGRDQFF TGTGCCAGCAGCTCTGGGACTAGCGGGAGAGACCAGTTCTTC
. TRBJ1-5 TRBD1 TRBV27 CASRPQGAGQPQHF TGTGCCAGCAGACCACAGGGGGCCGGGCAGCCCCAGCATTTT
. TRBJ1-1 . TRBV6-5 CASSYRVSTEAFF TGTGCCAGCAGTTACAGGGTTTCGACTGAAGCTTTCTTT
. TRBJ2-5 . TRBV9 CASSVRGETQYF TGTGCCAGCAGTGTTAGGGGGGAGACCCAGTACTTC
. TRBJ2-2 . TRBV30 CAWSAQGYRTGELFF TGTGCCTGGAGTGCACAGGGATATAGGACCGGGGAGCTGTTTTTT
. TRBJ2-5 . TRBV12-3/TRBV12-4 CASGMVQETQYF TGTGCCAGCGGCATGGTACAAGAGACCCAGTACTTC
. TRBJ1-2 . TRBV6-5 CASSYSPGNYGYTF TGTGCCAGCAGTTACTCCCCGGGGAATTATGGCTACACCTTC
. TRBJ2-2 . TRBV12-3/TRBV12-4 CASSSTTGELFF TGTGCCAGCAGTTCTACCACCGGGGAGCTGTTTTTT
. TRBJ2-7 . TRBV2 CASSEMTRAYEQYF TGTGCCAGCAGTGAAATGACTAGGGCCTACGAGCAGTACTTC
. TRBJ2-5 . TRBV19 CASSLTRETQYF TGTGCCAGTAGTCTCACGCGGGAAACCCAGTACTTC
. TRBJ1-2 . TRBV5-1 CASSFSVDDGFYGYTF TGCGCCAGCAGCTTTTCCGTGGACGACGGATTCTATGGCTACACCTTC
. TRBJ1-4 . TRBV20-1 CSALRDEKLFF TGCAGTGCTCTTAGGGATGAAAAACTGTTTTTT
. TRBJ1-1 TRBD1 TRBV11-2 CASSPEQGANTEAFF TGTGCCAGCAGCCCCGAACAGGGGGCGAACACTGAAGCTTTCTTT
. TRBJ1-1 . TRBV21-1 CASSTDGENTEAFF TGTGCCAGCAGCACGGACGGAGAAAACACTGAAGCTTTCTTT
few TRBJ1-1 TRBD1 TRBV9 CASSVGDRLTFTEAFF TGTGCCAGCAGCGTAGGGGACAGATTAACTTTCACTGAAGCTTTCTTT
. TRBJ1-5 TRBD1 TRBV5-6 CASSSRDRGAGQPQHF TGTGCCAGCAGCAGCCGGGACAGGGGGGCTGGTCAGCCCCAGCATTTT
. TRBJ1-1 TRBD1 TRBV9 CASSVQGDTEAFF TGTGCCAGCAGCGTACAGGGGGACACTGAAGCTTTCTTT
once TRBJ1-2 . TRBV19 CASSIVDGGYGYTF TGTGCCAGTAGTATAGTGGACGGCGGTTATGGCTACACCTTC
. TRBJ2-2 TRBD2 TRBV19 CASSISSGGGTGELFF TGTGCCAGTAGTATTAGTTCGGGAGGAGGCACCGGGGAGCTGTTTTTT
. TRBJ2-7 TRBD2 TRBV5-5 CASSPGLAGAINEQYF TGTGCCAGCAGCCCAGGGCTAGCGGGGGCGATAAACGAGCAGTACTTC
. TRBJ2-1 TRBD2 TRBV29-1 CSAGTSGSSYNEQFF TGCAGCGCCGGGACTAGCGGGAGCTCCTACAATGAGCAGTTCTTC
. TRBJ2-1 TRBD2 TRBV18 CASSTTSGGSYNEQFF TGTGCCAGCTCAACGACTAGCGGAGGCTCCTACAATGAGCAGTTCTTC
once TRBJ2-1 TRBD2 TRBV7-8 CASSSRLGLGFDEQFF TGTGCCAGCAGCTCGCGACTAGGACTAGGTTTTGACGAGCAGTTCTTC
. TRBJ1-2 . TRBV7-2 CASSPPRIHYGYTF TGTGCCAGCAGCCCCCCTAGGATTCACTATGGCTACACCTTC
. TRBJ2-7 . TRBV5-1 CASSWGFQGNEQYF TGCGCCAGCAGCTGGGGGTTCCAGGGGAACGAGCAGTACTTC
. TRBJ2-1 TRBD2 TRBV3-1/TRBV3-2 CASSQGASGISYNEQFF TGTGCCAGCAGCCAAGGGGCTAGCGGGATTTCCTACAATGAGCAGTTCTTC
. TRBJ2-3 . TRBV7-3 CASSSTGVRNTQYF TGTGCCAGCAGCTCAACAGGAGTTCGAAATACGCAGTATTTT
. TRBJ1-6 TRBD1 TRBV6-1 CASSEVPQGNNSPLHF TGTGCCAGCAGTGAAGTCCCACAGGGGAATAATTCACCCCTCCACTTT
few TRBJ2-7 TRBD1 TRBV9 CASSVRGLGEQYF TGTGCCAGCAGCGTGAGGGGGCTCGGCGAGCAGTACTTC
. TRBJ2-7 TRBD1 TRBV2 CASSSGTGGQEQYF TGTGCCAGCAGTTCCGGGACAGGGGGCCAGGAGCAGTACTTC
once TRBJ1-1 . TRBV30 CAWTRENVEAFF TGTGCCTGGACCCGCGAAAATGTTGAAGCTTTCTTT
. TRBJ2-7 TRBD2 TRBV7-2 CASSLGGASGYF TGTGCCAGCAGCTTAGGGGGCGCTAGCGGGTACTTC
. TRBJ1-2 . TRBV27 CASGPGTEPNYGYTF TGTGCCAGCGGCCCGGGGACGGAACCCAACTATGGCTACACCTTC
. TRBJ2-1 . TRBV20-1 CSASGSPVSARPYNEQFF TGCAGTGCTAGTGGGTCCCCCGTGTCCGCCCGGCCCTACAATGAGCAGTTCTTC
. TRBJ2-1 TRBD2 TRBV5-1 CASLGLAGEGNEQFF TGCGCCAGCTTAGGACTAGCGGGAGAGGGCAATGAGCAGTTCTTC
. TRBJ2-1 TRBD2 TRBV27 CASSKGTSGGNEQFF TGTGCCAGCAGTAAGGGGACTAGCGGAGGGAATGAGCAGTTCTTC
. TRBJ1-2 TRBD1 TRBV5-1 CASSLGAGGNGYTF TGCGCCAGCAGCTTGGGCGCAGGGGGCAATGGCTACACCTTC
. TRBJ2-1 TRBD1 TRBV24-1 CATSDTGGATNEQFF TGTGCCACCAGTGATACAGGGGGCGCGACCAATGAGCAGTTCTTC
. TRBJ1-2 TRBD1 TRBV10-3 CAISPGQGTYGYTF TGTGCCATCAGTCCGGGACAGGGGACCTATGGCTACACCTTC
. TRBJ2-1 . TRBV7-9 CASSLGERSYNEQFF TGTGCCAGCAGCTTAGGGGAGCGGTCCTACAATGAGCAGTTCTTC
. TRBJ2-1 . TRBV27 CASSLSAGYNEQFF TGTGCCAGCAGTTTATCGGCGGGCTACAATGAGCAGTTCTTC
once TRBJ1-6 . TRBV5-5 CASSLVQGSGNSPLHF TGTGCCAGCAGCTTAGTACAGGGAAGTGGGAATTCACCCCTCCACTTT